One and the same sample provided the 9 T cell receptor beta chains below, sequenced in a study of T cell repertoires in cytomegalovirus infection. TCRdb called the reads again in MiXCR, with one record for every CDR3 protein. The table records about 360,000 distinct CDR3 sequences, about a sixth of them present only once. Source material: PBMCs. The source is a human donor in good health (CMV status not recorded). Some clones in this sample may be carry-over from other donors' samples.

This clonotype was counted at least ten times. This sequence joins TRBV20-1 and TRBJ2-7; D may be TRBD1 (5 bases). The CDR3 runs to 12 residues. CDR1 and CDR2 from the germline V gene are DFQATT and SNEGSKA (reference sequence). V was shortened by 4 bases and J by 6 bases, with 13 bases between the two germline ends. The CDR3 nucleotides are TGCAGTGCTATGGGGCAGCCAAGCGAGCAGTACTTC. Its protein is CSAMGQPSEQYF.

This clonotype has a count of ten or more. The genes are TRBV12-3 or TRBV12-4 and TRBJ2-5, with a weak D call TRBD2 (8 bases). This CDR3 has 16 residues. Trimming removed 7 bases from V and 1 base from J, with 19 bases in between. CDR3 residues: CASTLGGGGRQETQYF. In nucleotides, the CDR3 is TGTGCCAGCACTCTAGGGGGCGGGGGGCGCCAAGAGACCCAGTACTTC.

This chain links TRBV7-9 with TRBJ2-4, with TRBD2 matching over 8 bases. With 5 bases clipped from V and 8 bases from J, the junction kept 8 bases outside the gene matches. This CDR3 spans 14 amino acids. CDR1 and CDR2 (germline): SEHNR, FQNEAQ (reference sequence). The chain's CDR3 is CASSIVGTRDIQYF. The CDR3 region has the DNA TGTGCCAGCAGCATAGTCGGGACTAGGGACATTCAGTACTTC.

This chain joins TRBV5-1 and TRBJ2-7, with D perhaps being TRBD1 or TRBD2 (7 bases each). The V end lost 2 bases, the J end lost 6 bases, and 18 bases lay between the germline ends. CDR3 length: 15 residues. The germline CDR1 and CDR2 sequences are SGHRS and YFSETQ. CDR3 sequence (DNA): TGCGCCAGCAGCTTTAGGACAGGCGGGGGATCCGAGCAGTACTTC. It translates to CASSFRTGGGSEQYF.

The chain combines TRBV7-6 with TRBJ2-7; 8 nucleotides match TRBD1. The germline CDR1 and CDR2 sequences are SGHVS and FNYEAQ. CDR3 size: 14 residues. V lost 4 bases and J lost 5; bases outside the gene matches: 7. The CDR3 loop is CASSWQTGANEQYF. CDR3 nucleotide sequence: TGTGCCAGCAGCTGGCAGACAGGGGCCAACGAGCAGTACTTC.

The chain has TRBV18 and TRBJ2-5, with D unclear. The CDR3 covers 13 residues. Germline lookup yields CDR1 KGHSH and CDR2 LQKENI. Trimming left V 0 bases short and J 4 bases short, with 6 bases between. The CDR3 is CASSPPGLETQYF. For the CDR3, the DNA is TGTGCCAGCTCACCACCGGGTCTAGAGACCCAGTACTTC.

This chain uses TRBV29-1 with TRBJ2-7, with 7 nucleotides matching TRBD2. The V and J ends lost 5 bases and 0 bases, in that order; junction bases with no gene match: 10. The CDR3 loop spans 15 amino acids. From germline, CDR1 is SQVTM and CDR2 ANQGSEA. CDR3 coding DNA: TGCAGCGTTCGGGAGGTGCGGGAGAGCTCCTACGAGCAGTACTTC. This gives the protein CSVREVRESSYEQYF.

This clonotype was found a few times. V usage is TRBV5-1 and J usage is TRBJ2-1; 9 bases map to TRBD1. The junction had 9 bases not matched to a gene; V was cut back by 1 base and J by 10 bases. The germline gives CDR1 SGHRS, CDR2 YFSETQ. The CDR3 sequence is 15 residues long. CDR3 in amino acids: CASSLRDRVQGEQFF. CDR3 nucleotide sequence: TGCGCCAGCAGCTTGAGGGACAGGGTTCAGGGGGAGCAGTTCTTC.

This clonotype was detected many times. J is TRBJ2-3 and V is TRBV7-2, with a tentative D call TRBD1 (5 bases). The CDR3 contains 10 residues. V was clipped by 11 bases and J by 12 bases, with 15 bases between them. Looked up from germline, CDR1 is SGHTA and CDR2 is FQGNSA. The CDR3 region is CARPTQAQYF. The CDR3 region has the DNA TGTGCCCGACCCACACAGGCCCAGTATTTT. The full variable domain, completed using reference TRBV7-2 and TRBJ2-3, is GAGVSQSPSNKVTEKGKDVELRCDPISGHTALYWYRQSLGQGLEFLIYFQGNSAPDKSGLPSDRFSAERTGGSVSTLTIQRTQQEDSAVYLCARPTQAQYFGPGTRLTVL.